These 28 T cell receptor beta chains originate from one sample sequenced in a study. TCRdb re-analysed the 5' RACE reads in MiXCR, keeping a single row per CDR3 protein. This table holds roughly 9,400 distinct CDR3 sequences, roughly a sixth found once. Sample: memory CD4+ T cells sorted from blood. This sample's subset: memory CD4+ T cells, CD4+CD45RO+CD25-. The receptors originated from a female donor with breast cancer.

V usage is TRBV6-1 and J usage is TRBJ2-7, with D unresolved. The CDR3 covers 12 residues. Germline CDR1 and CDR2: MNHNS and SASEGT. V lost 8 bases and J lost 3, with 11 bases in between. CDR3 loop: CASVDSNYEQYF. The CDR3 DNA sequence: TGTGCCAGCGTCGACTCAAACTACGAGCAGTACTTC.

This clonotype was seen at least ten times. V is TRBV20-1 and J is TRBJ2-1, with D possibly being TRBD2 (6 bases). Deletions cut 3 bases from V and 0 bases from J, with 12 bases between. Germline V gives CDR1 DFQATT, CDR2 SNEGSKA (reference sequence). The length of the CDR3 is 15 residues. The CDR3 bases are TGCAGTGCTAGTAGAGGGAGGTACTCCTACAATGAGCAGTTCTTC. This encodes CSASRGRYSYNEQFF.

This clonotype was recorded many times. The chain joins TRBV4-2 to TRBJ2-7, with 10 bases fitting TRBD2. The trim removed 0 bases at V and 0 bases at J, leaving 14 bases unmatched. The CDR3 spans 20 residues. From germline, CDR1 is LGHNA and CDR2 YNFKEQ. The CDR3 DNA follows: TGTGCCAGCAGCCAAGATGATCCGGGACATTCTAGCGGGAGCTCCTACGAGCAGTACTTC. Its protein is CASSQDDPGHSSGSSYEQYF.

This clonotype qualifies as medium-sized. The chain joins TRBV4-1 to TRBJ2-2, with D unclear. The V end was cut by 1 base, the J end by 6 bases, with 9 bases between. Germline V gene data show CDR1 as MGHRA and CDR2 as YSYEKL. CDR3 length equals 14 residues. CDR3 in amino acids: CASSQARQAGELFF. The CDR3 DNA sequence: TGCGCCAGCAGCCAAGCAAGGCAGGCCGGGGAGCTGTTTTTT.

In regard to this clonotype: A single base separates this from a much larger clone, so it may be a read error. The conserved closing phenylalanine or tryptophan is absent in this CDR3, likely reflecting a read error. V usage is TRBV2 and J usage is TRBJ2-1, with D maybe TRBD2 (6 bases). The V end lost 7 bases, the J end lost 7 bases, and 11 bases lay between the germline ends. The CDR3 length is 12 residues. The germline gives CDR1 SNHLY, CDR2 FYNNEI. CDR3 nucleotide sequence: TGTGCCAGCATCCGGGAGAGAAATGAGCAGTTCCTC. Translating gives CASIRERNEQFL.

This clonotype was seen a handful of times. This may come from a read error, since a much larger clone is one base off. This CDR3 fails to terminate in the conserved phenylalanine or tryptophan, so it likely reflects a read error. This chain joins TRBV20-1 and TRBJ1-1; a possible D gene is TRBD1 (5 bases). V lost 2 bases and J lost 5, with 12 bases in between. CDR3 length: 13 residues. Germline V gives CDR1 DFQATT, CDR2 SNEGSKA (reference sequence). As DNA, the CDR3 is TGCAGTGCTAGACGTGCAGGGTGGACTGAAGCTTTCTCT. Translation gives CSARRAGWTEAFS.

This clonotype was detected only a few times. The chain recombines TRBV4-2 with TRBJ2-3, with 9 nucleotides matching TRBD1. J was trimmed by 5 bases and V by 4 bases; bases with no gene match: 7. Germline loops: CDR1 LGHNA, CDR2 YNFKEQ. The CDR3 consists of 15 residues. CDR3 loop: CASSLPGQGGDTQYF. Written as DNA, the CDR3 is TGTGCCAGCAGCCTACCGGGACAGGGTGGAGATACGCAGTATTTT.

This clonotype was detected ten times or more. J is TRBJ1-4 and V is TRBV28; TRBD1 aligns across 7 bases. The CDR3 consists of 15 residues. Germline V CDR1 and CDR2: MDHEN, SYDVKM. Germline trimming cut 3 bases from V and 7 bases from J; bases unmatched to any gene: 8. CDR3 in amino acids: CASSFTGAGREKLFF. The CDR3 nucleotides are TGTGCCAGCAGTTTTACAGGGGCGGGCCGTGAAAAACTGTTTTTT.

This clonotype was counted many times. An end of the junction differs from the germline gene, which may be a read error. The chain combines TRBV7-2 with TRBJ2-1, with D unresolved. The germline CDR1 and CDR2 sequences are SGHTA and FQGNSA. This CDR3 spans 14 amino acids. CDR3 nucleotide sequence: TGTGCCAGCAGCAATGGACGGCGGTACAATAAGCAGTTCTTC. Its protein is CASSNGRRYNKQFF.

Comment on this clonotype: A clone one base away is much larger, so this may be a read error. The CDR3 does not end in the conserved phenylalanine or tryptophan, so this is likely a read error. This CDR3 is CASSLPSGTSSPNEQFI. The CDR3, as DNA: TGTGCCAGCAGTTTACCCTCCGGGACTAGCAGCCCCAATGAGCAGTTCATC. The J gene is TRBJ2-1, the V gene TRBV28; 9 positions match TRBD2. CDR3 length: 17 residues. Germline V gives CDR1 MDHEN, CDR2 SYDVKM. The trim removed 2 bases at V and 6 bases at J, leaving 11 bases unmatched.

V gene TRBV2 combines with J gene TRBJ1-4; no firm D call. Trimming cost V 5 bases and J 3 bases, with 19 bases left between them. From germline, CDR1 is SNHLY and CDR2 FYNNEI. This CDR3 is built from 17 residues. The CDR3 sequence is CASSSLNWALANEKLFF. CDR3 nucleotides: TGTGCCAGCAGTTCCCTAAATTGGGCATTGGCTAATGAAAAACTGTTTTTT.

In regard to this clonotype: A much larger clonotype is one base distant, so this may be a read error. The chain joins TRBV7-6 to TRBJ2-2; weak D call: TRBD1 (5 bases). The ends were cut back, 5 bases at V and 4 bases at J, with 11 bases in the middle. Germline CDR1 SGHVS, CDR2 FNYEAQ. The CDR3 runs 14 residues. The CDR3, as DNA: TGTGCCAGCAGCGTTTCAGGGCTCACCGGGGAGCTGTTTTTT. Amino acids: CASSVSGLTGELFF.

In this sample, this clonotype is medium-sized. The rearrangement links TRBV7-2 to TRBJ1-1, with unresolved D. This CDR3 spans 14 amino acids. The V end lost 1 base, the J end lost 4 bases, and 10 bases lay between the germline ends. In germline, CDR1 is SGHTA, CDR2 FQGNSA. DNA of the CDR3: TGTGCCAGCAGCTTAGTACCGGGTTCCACTGAAGCTTTCTTT. Amino acid sequence: CASSLVPGSTEAFF.

This clonotype is medium-sized (0.01 to 0.1%) in the sample. The chain has TRBV5-1 and TRBJ2-5; D not resolved. The CDR3 spans 13 residues. The germline V and J ends were trimmed by 2 bases and 2 bases, with 7 bases remaining between them. Germline V gives CDR1 SGHRS, CDR2 YFSETQ. The CDR3 DNA is TGCGCCAGCAGCTTAACCCCACAAGAGACCCAGTACTTC. It codes for CASSLTPQETQYF.

This clonotype was counted many times. Given a much more abundant clone one base away, this may be a read error. The chain links TRBV29-1 to TRBJ2-3; D is perhaps TRBD1 (7 bases). This CDR3 has 14 amino acids. CDR1 and CDR2 (germline): SQVTM, ANQGSEA. Trimming took 2 bases from V and 3 from J, leaving 12 bases between them. CDR3 in DNA: TGCAGCGTTGAAAACGCAGGGGGGACAGATACGCAGTATTTT. Residues: CSVENAGGTDTQYF.

This clonotype rates as medium-sized. The CDR3 here is CASSSTSGRAEETQYF. Here the CDR3 DNA reads TGTGCCAGCAGCTCCACTAGCGGGAGGGCCGAGGAGACCCAGTACTTC. V is TRBV11-1 and J is TRBJ2-5; 13 nucleotides match TRBD2. V lost 4 bases to trimming and J lost 5 bases; unmatched junction nucleotides: 7. The germline V gene has CDR1 SGHAT and CDR2 FQDESV (reference sequence). This CDR3 is 16 amino acids long.

The chain employs TRBV6-6 and TRBJ2-2, with 11 positions matching TRBD1. The CDR3 totals 17 residues. V dropped 2 bases and J dropped 4; count of bases not matched to a gene: 6. Germline loops: CDR1 MNHNY, CDR2 SVGAGI (reference sequence). In DNA form, the CDR3 reads TGTGCCAGCAGTTACCTGGGACAGGGGGTGACCACCGGGGAGCTGTTTTTT. Encoded protein: CASSYLGQGVTTGELFF.

Sample share makes this clonotype medium-sized. The V call is TRBV29-1, the J call TRBJ2-7; D unclear. V shed 1 base and J shed 2 bases, with 15 bases lying between them. This CDR3 is 15 amino acids long. Germline V lookup: CDR1 SQVTM, CDR2 ANQGSEA. This chain's CDR3 is CSVEVVNYPTYEQYF. The CDR3 DNA follows: TGCAGCGTTGAAGTGGTCAACTATCCAACCTACGAGCAGTACTTC.

There are many counts of this clonotype. The gene calls are TRBV18 and TRBJ1-1; TRBD1 matches 7 bases. Losses at the gene ends were 5 bases for V and 5 bases for J; bases not matched to a gene: 14. CDR1 and CDR2 from the germline V gene are KGHSH and LQKENI. CDR3 length: 16 amino acids. CDR3 coding DNA: TGTGCCAGCTCAGAGGGGGCCTTCGGAGGAGGTACTGAAGCTTTCTTT. Its protein is CASSEGAFGGGTEAFF.

By share, this clonotype ranks as medium-sized (0.01 to 0.1%). This chain uses TRBV6-2 or TRBV6-3 with TRBJ2-6, with 7 bases identical to TRBD1. V lost 7 bases to trimming and J lost 0 bases; unmatched junction nucleotides: 12. Looked up from germline, CDR1 is MNHEY and CDR2 is SVGEGT. This CDR3 contains 18 residues. The CDR3 sequence is CASTAGTVYFSGANVLTF. CDR3 DNA: TGTGCCAGCACCGCCGGGACAGTCTACTTCTCTGGGGCCAACGTCCTGACTTTC.

This clonotype was seen repeatedly, ten times or more. The V and J genes are TRBV18 and TRBJ2-3, with D unresolved. V shed 2 bases and J shed 5 bases, with 8 bases lying between them. Germline V gives CDR1 KGHSH, CDR2 LQKENI. The CDR3 contains 13 residues. The CDR3 loop is CASSPAEKDTQYF. In DNA, the CDR3 is TGTGCCAGCTCACCAGCGGAGAAAGATACGCAGTATTTT.

This clonotype is judged medium-sized. The chain has TRBV28 and TRBJ2-5, with D hard to call. V lost 6 bases, J lost 5 bases, and 4 bases lay in between. The CDR3 extends over 10 amino acids. Germline CDR1 and CDR2: MDHEN and SYDVKM. CDR3 in DNA: TGTGCCAGCAGCGGGGAGACCCAGTACTTC. The encoded protein is CASSGETQYF.

Only a few counts were recorded for this clonotype. A much larger clone lies a single base off, so this may be a read error. The genes are TRBV28 and TRBJ1-2; 8 bases agree with TRBD1. The CDR3 runs 13 residues. V dropped 5 bases and J dropped 10; count of bases not matched to a gene: 9. CDR1 and CDR2 from the germline V gene are MDHEN and SYDVKM. CDR3: CASSLLRGQDYTF. CDR3 nucleotide sequence: TGTGCCAGCAGTCTTCTCAGGGGGCAGGACTACACCTTC.

This clonotype is deemed medium-sized (0.01 to 0.1%). The chain couples TRBV15 to TRBJ1-1, with D perhaps matching TRBD1 (6 bases). The germline CDR1 and CDR2 sequences are LNHNV and YYDKDF (reference sequence). V shed 5 bases and J shed 4 bases, with 17 bases lying between them. The CDR3 is 15 residues long. CDR3 protein: CATSDPTQGTTEAFF. The DNA for the CDR3 is TGTGCCACCAGCGACCCCACACAGGGTACCACTGAAGCTTTCTTT.

Comments on this clonotype: A single base separates this from a much larger clone, so it may be a read error. The chain has TRBV5-5 and TRBJ2-3; D is unresolved. The CDR3 is 13 residues long. Germline V gene data show CDR1 as SGHKS and CDR2 as YYEKEE (reference sequence). The CDR3 DNA follows: TGTGCCAGCAGCACGGATCGCACAGAGACGCAGTATTTT. Amino acid sequence: CASSTDRTETQYF.

By share, this clonotype counts as medium-sized. The V gene is TRBV29-1, the J gene TRBJ1-2; D gene unclear. Germline V gene lookup returns CDR1 SQVTM and CDR2 ANQGSEA. This CDR3 spans 11 amino acids. The ends were cut back, 4 bases at V and 5 bases at J, with 8 bases in the middle. The CDR3 nucleotides are TGCAGCGTTGTTGTGGGGTATGGCTACACCTTC. Protein product: CSVVVGYGYTF.

This clonotype was counted at least ten times. The V and J genes are TRBV4-1 and TRBJ1-1; possible D gene TRBD1, 5 bases. Germline V gene sequence: CDR1 MGHRA, CDR2 YSYEKL. The V end lost 0 bases, the J end lost 2 bases, and 16 bases lay between the germline ends. This CDR3 contains 17 residues. The CDR3 sequence: CASSQDGGRAGNTEAFF. CDR3 DNA sequence: TGCGCCAGCAGCCAAGACGGAGGCAGGGCGGGAAACACTGAAGCTTTCTTT.

V and J are TRBV5-1 and TRBJ2-5; 9 nucleotides match TRBD1. J lost 4 bases, V lost 6 bases, and 7 bases had no gene match. The CDR3 loop spans 14 amino acids. Germline CDR1 is SGHRS and CDR2 is YFSETQ. In DNA, the CDR3 is TGCGCCAGCAAACACCCGGGACAGGGAGAGACCCAGTACTTC. Protein sequence: CASKHPGQGETQYF.